This T cell receptor beta chain emerged from a study of shared clonotypes between healthy human individuals. With regard to this clone: Its cognate antigen is unknown.

It was at deep level that the assay was run. Each PCR replicate from the sorted subsets contained about 200 ng DNA, which is some 30,000 T cell genomes. The data were produced by immunoSEQ multiplex PCR, yet TCRdb's version contains in-frame clones alone and is incomplete. The sample records 2 million to 3 million clones, more than 80% being singletons. This CDR3 region has 23 residues. With 0 bases clipped from V and 4 bases from J, the junction kept 17 bases outside the gene matches. CDR1 and CDR2 (germline): MNHEY, SMNVEV (reference sequence). The study's findings and limits: It was anticipated that sequencing depth would influence how many clonotypes donors shared. Rarefaction gave evidence that sorted-subset sequencing remained incomplete despite large depth.

The sequence was obtained from a man younger than 35 in good health. The material sequenced was naive CD4+ T cells sorted from blood. Subset reported: CD45RA+ positively selected. The chain links TRBV27 to TRBJ2-6, with 14 bases that match TRBD2. CDR3 amino acids: CASSLSGLAGGLNSYLGANVLTF. As DNA, the CDR3 is TGTGCCAGCAGTTTATCCGGACTAGCGGGGGGCCTGAACAGCTACCTGGGGGCCAACGTCCTGACTTTC.